This TCR beta chain was documented in a study of beta chain features in type 1 diabetes. Points from the study as a whole: A pattern of fewer insertions and more deletions at VDJ junctions was seen in type 1 diabetes patients. Type 1 diabetes patients showed a moderate but significant shortening of TCRB CDR3s in all four CD4+ subsets.

Trimming removed 6 bases from V and 0 bases from J; junction bases left unmatched: 1. The CDR3 is 13 amino acids. CDR1 and CDR2 from the germline V gene are MNHEY and SVGAGI. A remark on this clone: Its antigen is undetermined.

Every isolated RNA sample was fully reverse transcribed, so sequencing captured expressed TCRB transcripts. Deep immunoSEQ sequencing covered naive, central memory and regulatory T cell samples. Produced via immunoSEQ multiplex PCR; TCRdb's table is partial and in-frame only. Among tens of thousands of clones listed, around 69% were seen once. Based on CD45RO/CCR7/CD25/CD127/CD95/CD27, CD4+ regulatory, stem cell-like memory, naive and central memory cells were sorted. The sample consisted of Tregs from blood. This TCR was recovered from a man in his late teens or twenties with type 1 diabetes. J is TRBJ1-1 and V is TRBV6-5; TRBD1 matches 7 bases. CDR3 protein: CASRTGLNTEAFF. The CDR3 coding sequence is TGTGCCAGCAGGACAGGGTTGAACACTGAAGCTTTCTTT.